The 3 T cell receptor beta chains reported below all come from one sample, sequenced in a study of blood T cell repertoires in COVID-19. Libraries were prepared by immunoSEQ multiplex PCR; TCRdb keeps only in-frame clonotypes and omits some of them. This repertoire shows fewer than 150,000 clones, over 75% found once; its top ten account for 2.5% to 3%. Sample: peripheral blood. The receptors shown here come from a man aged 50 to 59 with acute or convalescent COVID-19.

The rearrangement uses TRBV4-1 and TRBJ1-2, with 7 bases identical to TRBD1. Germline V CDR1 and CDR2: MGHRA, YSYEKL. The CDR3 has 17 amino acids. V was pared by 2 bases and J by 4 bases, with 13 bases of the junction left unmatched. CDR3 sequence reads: CASSQNQGGSGSYGYTF. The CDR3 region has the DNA TGCGCCAGCAGCCAAAACCAGGGGGGATCGGGCTCCTATGGCTACACCTTC.

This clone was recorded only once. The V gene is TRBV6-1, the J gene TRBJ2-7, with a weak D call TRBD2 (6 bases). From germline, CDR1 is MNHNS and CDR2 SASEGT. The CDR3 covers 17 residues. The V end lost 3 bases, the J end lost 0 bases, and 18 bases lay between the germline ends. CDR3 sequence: CASSDATEGILSYEQYF. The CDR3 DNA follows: TGTGCCAGCAGTGACGCCACGGAGGGGATCCTCTCCTACGAGCAGTACTTC.

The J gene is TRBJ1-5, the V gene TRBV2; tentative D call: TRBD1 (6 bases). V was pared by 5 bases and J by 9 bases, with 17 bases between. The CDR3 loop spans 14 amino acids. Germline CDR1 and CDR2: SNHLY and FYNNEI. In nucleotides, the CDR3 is TGTGCCAGCAGTACGCTCAGGGGCGAAGTGCCCCAGCATTTT. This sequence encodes CASSTLRGEVPQHF. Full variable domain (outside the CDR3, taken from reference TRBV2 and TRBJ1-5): EPEVTQTPSHQVTQMGQEVILRCVPISNHLYFYWYRQILGQKVEFLVSFYNNEISEKSEIFDDQFSVERPDGSNFTLKIRSTKLEDSAMYFCASSTLRGEVPQHFGDGTRLSIL.